These 23 T cell receptor beta chains came from one sample sequenced in a study of blood T cell repertoires in COVID-19. The table came from immunoSEQ multiplex PCR; TCRdb's copy has only in-frame clones and leaves some out. The data hold about 220,000 clones, with approximately 90% observed a single time. Sequencing was performed on PBMCs or T cells enriched from blood (not recorded which). The receptors shown here come from a woman between 35 and 50 years old with acute COVID-19.

The chain recombines TRBV30 with TRBJ2-3; weak D call: TRBD1 (6 bases). Germline CDR1 and CDR2: GTSNPN and SVGIG (reference sequence). V was shortened by 0 bases and J by 6 bases, with 16 bases between the two germline ends. The CDR3 length is 15 residues. CDR3 nucleotide sequence: TGTGCCTGGAGTGTACGGGCAGGGGTTTACGATACGCAGTATTTT. It specifies CAWSVRAGVYDTQYF. Complete variable domain (other parts from reference TRBV30 and TRBJ2-3): SQTIHQWPATLVQPVGSPLSLECTVEGTSNPNLYWYRQAAGRGLQLLFYSVGIGQISSEVPQNLSASRPQDRQFILSSKKLLLSDSGFYLCAWSVRAGVYDTQYFGPGTRLTVL.

The J gene is TRBJ2-1, the V gene TRBV6-4; perhaps TRBD2 as D (5 bases). Germline V lookup: CDR1 MRHNA, CDR2 SNTAGT. This CDR3 is 15 amino acids long. The V and J ends lost 6 bases and 2 bases respectively, with 14 bases between them. CDR3 DNA sequence: TGTGCCAGCAGCGCAGATAGCGAAGCCTACAATGAGCAGTTCTTC. Protein: CASSADSEAYNEQFF.

This clone was seen once. This chain links TRBV3-1 (or the pseudogene TRBV3-2) with TRBJ1-2; the D gene is possibly TRBD1 (5 bases). The V end was cut by 0 bases, the J end by 6 bases, with 17 bases between. The CDR3 totals 16 residues. Germline values: CDR1 LGHDT, CDR2 YNNKEL (reference sequence). The CDR3 here is CASSQDRGRVVNGYTF. The CDR3 DNA reads TGTGCCAGCAGCCAAGACAGAGGCAGGGTAGTCAATGGCTACACCTTC.

Many counts were recorded for this clone. The chain recombines TRBV6-4 with TRBJ2-1, with unresolved D. This CDR3 has 14 residues. The V end was cut by 3 bases, the J end by 0 bases, with 6 bases between. The V gene's germline CDR1 is MRHNA and CDR2 SNTAGT. The CDR3 DNA reads as TGTGCCAGCAGTGAATCTAGCTCCTACAATGAGCAGTTCTTC. Amino acid sequence: CASSESSSYNEQFF.

V and J are TRBV15 and TRBJ2-2; 7 bases map to TRBD2. This CDR3 comprises 15 residues. The V segment lost 1 base and the J segment 6 bases; nucleotides outside the gene matches: 5. CDR1 LNHNV and CDR2 YYDKDF come from the germline V gene (reference sequence). The CDR3 here is CATSRGRETPGELFF. In DNA form, the CDR3 reads TGTGCCACCAGCAGAGGGCGGGAGACCCCCGGGGAGCTGTTTTTT.

V usage is TRBV7-9 and J usage is TRBJ1-1, with D tentatively TRBD1 (6 bases). Germline-derived CDR1 and CDR2 are SEHNR and FQNEAQ (reference sequence). The CDR3 spans 13 residues. V lost 4 bases and J 4 bases, leaving 10 bases between the germline ends. CDR3 in amino acids: CASSSTGTTEAFF. For the CDR3, the DNA is TGTGCCAGCAGCTCTACAGGGACCACTGAAGCTTTCTTT.

This sequence joins TRBV15 and TRBJ1-2; 7 bases match TRBD1. Germline V gene lookup returns CDR1 LNHNV and CDR2 YYDKDF (reference sequence). This CDR3 comprises 15 residues. The V gene end was trimmed by 3 bases and the J gene end by 4 bases; junction bases not matched to a gene: 8. The CDR3 spells CATSSRTGPFYGYTF. CDR3 nucleotides: TGTGCCACCAGCAGTCGGACAGGACCCTTCTATGGCTACACCTTC.

V is TRBV9 and J is TRBJ1-1, with TRBD1 as a possible D gene (5 bases). Germline CDR1 reads SGDLS; CDR2 reads YYNGEE. The V end was cut by 0 bases, the J end by 4 bases, with 13 bases between. The CDR3 extends over 15 amino acids. CDR3 DNA sequence: TGTGCCAGCAGCGTAGGACCCCGGGGGTCCACTGAAGCTTTCTTT. It codes for CASSVGPRGSTEAFF.

The genes are TRBV19 and TRBJ2-3, with 8 bases matching TRBD1. Per germline, CDR1 LNHDA and CDR2 SQIVND (reference sequence). This CDR3 contains 13 residues. V trimming: 9 bases; J trimming: 2 bases; junction bases outside the gene matches: 4. CDR3 protein: CASGTGVTDTQYF. The CDR3 DNA follows: TGTGCCAGCGGGACAGGAGTCACAGATACGCAGTATTTT. Full variable domain (outside the CDR3, taken from reference TRBV19 and TRBJ2-3): DGGITQSPKYLFRKEGQNVTLSCEQNLNHDAMYWYRQDPGQGLRLIYYSQIVNDFQKGDIAEGYSVSREKKESFPLTVTSAQKNPTAFYLCASGTGVTDTQYFGPGTRLTVL.

This CDR3 reads CASSLETGSYNEQFF. CDR3 nucleotides: TGTGCCAGCAGCTTAGAGACAGGCTCCTACAATGAGCAGTTCTTC. This chain uses TRBV11-2 with TRBJ2-1; weak D call: TRBD1 (6 bases). The CDR3 sequence is 15 residues long. Looked up from germline, CDR1 is SGHAT and CDR2 is FQNNGV. Trimming took off 0 bases at V and 0 bases at J, with 6 bases between the two ends.

V and J are TRBV27 and TRBJ1-2; 7 bases line up with TRBD1. CDR3 size: 15 residues. The V segment lost 6 bases and the J segment 4 bases; nucleotides outside the gene matches: 11. Germline V gene sequence: CDR1 MNHEY, CDR2 SMNVEV (reference sequence). CDR3 in amino acids: CASSPRQTGTYGYTF. DNA of the CDR3: TGTGCCAGCAGCCCAAGGCAGACAGGGACCTATGGCTACACCTTC.

The chain is built from TRBV15 and TRBJ1-5; D unresolved. This CDR3 has 12 amino acids. The V gene lost 3 bases and the J gene lost 7 bases, with 7 bases spanning the gap. CDR1 and CDR2 (germline): LNHNV, YYDKDF (reference sequence). CDR3 residues: CATSSQAQPQHF. Here the CDR3 DNA reads TGTGCCACCAGCAGTCAGGCCCAGCCCCAGCATTTT.

The chain couples TRBV11-2 to TRBJ2-1; 10 bases agree with TRBD2. Germline V lookup: CDR1 SGHAT, CDR2 FQNNGV. The V segment lost 5 bases and the J segment 6 bases; nucleotides outside the gene matches: 7. The CDR3 spans 15 residues. Written as DNA, the CDR3 is TGTGCCAGCAGCGCAATAGCGGGGGGCCTCAATGAGCAGTTCTTC. Its translation: CASSAIAGGLNEQFF.

V usage is TRBV29-1 and J usage is TRBJ1-2; 8 bases map to TRBD1. CDR3 length: 12 residues. Germline V gene sequence: CDR1 SQVTM, CDR2 ANQGSEA. V shed 7 bases, J shed 6 bases, and the junction held 7 bases outside the gene matches. CDR3 nucleotide sequence: TGCAGCGGGACGGGGACAGGAGATGGCTACACCTTC. Translating gives CSGTGTGDGYTF. Full variable domain (rest looked up from reference TRBV29-1 and TRBJ1-2): SAVISQKPSRDICQRGTSLTIQCQVDSQVTMMFWYRQQPGQSLTLIATANQGSEATYESGFVIDKFPISRPNLTFSTLTVSNMSPEDSSIYLCSGTGTGDGYTFGSGTRLTVV.

The gene calls are TRBV5-6 and TRBJ2-1; TRBD1 might be the D (5 bases). Germline V gene sequence: CDR1 SGHDT, CDR2 YYEEEE. The germline V and J ends were trimmed by 4 bases and 4 bases, with 24 bases remaining between them. The CDR3 is 18 amino acids. The CDR3 is CASSPSPLTEDSYNEQFF. The CDR3, as DNA: TGTGCCAGCAGCCCCTCGCCTTTGACAGAGGATTCTTACAATGAGCAGTTCTTC.

In its sample, this clone was seen once. V and J are TRBV5-6 and TRBJ2-5, with TRBD2 matching over 12 bases. The ends lost 1 base at V and 5 bases at J; junction bases unmatched: 6. Germline V gene sequence: CDR1 SGHDT, CDR2 YYEEEE. The CDR3 is made up of 16 amino acids. The CDR3 nucleotides are TGTGCCAGCAGCTTGAGGCTAGCGGGGGGGCTTGAGACCCAGTACTTC. It is translated as CASSLRLAGGLETQYF.

This clone was observed once. The chain links TRBV6-2 or TRBV6-3 to TRBJ1-5, with 7 positions matching TRBD1. CDR1 MNHEY and CDR2 SVGEGT come from the germline V gene. The CDR3 has 15 amino acids. Germline trimming cut 2 bases from V and 4 bases from J; bases unmatched to any gene: 5. CDR3 residues: CASSYGGGLNQPQHF. Written as DNA, the CDR3 is TGTGCCAGCAGTTACGGAGGGGGCTTGAATCAGCCCCAGCATTTT.

The chain has TRBV7-4 and TRBJ1-4; perhaps TRBD1 as D (6 bases). The ends were cut back, 5 bases at V and 0 bases at J, with 22 bases in the middle. Germline assignment: CDR1 SGHVT and CDR2 SQSDAQ. The CDR3 loop spans 19 amino acids. The CDR3 sequence is CASSRPFTPRGSTNEKLFF. In DNA, the CDR3 is TGTGCCAGCAGCCGACCTTTTACGCCCAGGGGATCAACTAATGAAAAACTGTTTTTT.

The CDR3 DNA reads TGTGCCAGCAGTTACGGAGATAGCAATCAGCCCCAGCATTTT. This gives the protein CASSYGDSNQPQHF. The genes are TRBV6-6 and TRBJ1-5; the D is unclear. The germline V gene has CDR1 MNHNY and CDR2 SVGAGI (reference sequence). The germline V and J ends were trimmed by 2 bases and 0 bases, with 5 bases remaining between them. This CDR3 has 14 residues.

The genes are TRBV28 and TRBJ2-3, with 11 bases fitting TRBD2. The CDR3 is 16 residues long. V shed 5 bases, J shed 5 bases, and the junction held 9 bases outside the gene matches. Germline V lookup: CDR1 MDHEN, CDR2 SYDVKM. The CDR3 loop is CASSPQLAGEQDTQYF. CDR3 sequence (DNA): TGTGCCAGCAGTCCGCAACTAGCGGGGGAGCAAGATACGCAGTATTTT.

J is TRBJ1-2 and V is TRBV19, with 8 bases aligning to TRBD1. The CDR3 loop spans 16 amino acids. Germline lookup yields CDR1 LNHDA and CDR2 SQIVND (reference sequence). V shed 7 bases and J 2 bases; nucleotides not matched to a gene: 12. CDR3 bases: TGTGCCAGTACCCAAGGGGGTCGGACAGGGAACTATGGCTACACCTTC. As protein: CASTQGGRTGNYGYTF. The full variable domain, rest sourced from reference TRBV19 and TRBJ1-2, is DGGITQSPKYLFRKEGQNVTLSCEQNLNHDAMYWYRQDPGQGLRLIYYSQIVNDFQKGDIAEGYSVSREKKESFPLTVTSAQKNPTAFYLCASTQGGRTGNYGYTFGSGTRLTVV.

The V and J genes are TRBV18 and TRBJ1-4; D is perhaps TRBD1 (5 bases). Germline V CDR1 and CDR2: KGHSH, LQKENI. The CDR3 is 15 residues long. V was trimmed by 4 bases and J by 7 bases, leaving 16 bases between them. DNA for the CDR3: TGTGCCAGCTCACTTGCAGACAGCTCTCCTGAAAAACTGTTTTTT. Its protein product is CASSLADSSPEKLFF.

The chain has TRBV25-1 and TRBJ1-2; D remains ambiguous. Trimming took off 6 bases at V and 2 bases at J, with 13 bases between the two ends. This CDR3 contains 14 residues. The germline V gene encodes CDR1 MGHDK and CDR2 SYGVNS. This chain's CDR3 is CASRGPSDNYGYTF. Written as DNA, the CDR3 is TGTGCCAGCAGGGGTCCCAGCGACAACTATGGCTACACCTTC.